This TCR beta chain was obtained from a study of early T cells in non-severe SARS-CoV-2 infection. The overall study: It was bulk RNA from unsorted whole blood that was sequenced, and the chains were unpaired. General study points: CD4 and private specificities were missed by VDJdb matching, which favored anti-spike CD8 responses.

The CDR3 is 15 residues long. Germline assignment: CDR1 SGHAT and CDR2 FQNNGV. V was cut by 4 bases and J by 4 bases, with 13 bases left in between. Individual cDNA molecules each received unique molecular identifiers attached to them. Using its own MiXCR run on the 5' RACE reads, TCRdb lists one record per CDR3 protein. The sample contains about 71,000 distinct CDR3 sequences, over 10% of which appear only once. For this clonotype: Its antigen is undetermined.

The starting material was whole blood, obtained at baseline. This chain links TRBV11-2 with TRBJ1-4; weak D call: TRBD1 (6 bases). This receptor was taken from an adult who was a healthcare worker with PCR-confirmed SARS-CoV-2 infection or an uninfected control (not recorded which). CDR3 in amino acids: CASSSRTARNEKLFF. CDR3 nucleotide sequence: TGTGCCAGCAGCTCACGGACAGCCCGTAATGAAAAACTGTTTTTT.